Shown below are 2 T cell receptor beta chains from a single sample sequenced in a study of control samples from healthy donors and cancer patients. Sequenced by immunoSEQ multiplex PCR; TCRdb stores in-frame clones only, minus some. The repertoire holds 150,000 to 200,000 clones, with roughly 89% as singletons. The sample taken for sequencing was blood. The receptors originated from a woman in her forties or fifties in good health.

The chain has TRBV28 and TRBJ1-2, with TRBD1 matching over 11 bases. V trimming: 10 bases; J trimming: 3 bases; junction bases outside the gene matches: 10. CDR1 and CDR2 from the germline V gene are MDHEN and SYDVKM. The CDR3 length is 15 residues. CDR3: CATRTGGSPDYGYTF. The DNA for the CDR3 is TGTGCCACTCGGACAGGGGGCTCTCCAGACTATGGCTACACCTTC.

The chain combines TRBV30 with TRBJ2-5, with D unclear. This CDR3 is 13 amino acids long. Germline V CDR1 and CDR2: GTSNPN, SVGIG (reference sequence). CDR3 residues: CASKAQWEETQYF. In DNA form, the CDR3 reads TGTGCTTCCAAAGCACAGTGGGAAGAGACCCAGTACTTC.